The subject of this entry is one TCR beta chain. Its antigen is not known. Assay used: immunoSEQ multiplex PCR; TCRdb lists only in-frame clones, some missing. Among about 320,000 clones, around 90% were seen once, and the ten largest hold approximately 5%. As to treatment: 15 to 20 received Ad26.COV2.S at low or high dose, single or two shots; roughly 5 received placebo; per-sample allocation not given. On day 63 after the first injection, vaccine and placebo recipients gave samples. These data are taken from a study of Ad26.COV2.S vaccination and SARS-CoV-2 variants. Germline V lookup: CDR1 KGHSH, CDR2 LQKENI. V was shortened by 0 bases and J by 4 bases, with 12 bases between the two germline ends. This CDR3 contains 16 residues. Study-wide results and caveats: The study found higher spike-specific TCR breadth in vaccine than placebo recipients.

The chain links TRBV18 to TRBJ2-2; tentatively, D is TRBD2 (6 bases). The receptor's source is a person aged 18-60 years who received the Ad26.COV2.S COVID-19 vaccine or a placebo. The source was peripheral blood, collected in a trial of Ad26.COV2.S vaccine versus placebo. In DNA form, the CDR3 reads TGTGCCAGCTCACCACCTACGGGGGATTCCACCGGGGAGCTGTTTTTT. Amino acid sequence: CASSPPTGDSTGELFF.